This T cell receptor beta chain was sequenced in a study of shared clonotypes between healthy human individuals. Broader study findings: Sharing of clonotypes among donors was expected to vary with sequencing depth. Relative to their counterparts shared across all four donors, non-shared clonotypes exhibited diminished generation probabilities.

On sorted subsets, replicate PCRs used roughly 190 ng DNA, or 27,000 or so T cell genomes. Using immunoSEQ multiplex PCR, the repertoire was profiled, and TCRdb retains in-frame clones only, with some absent. The table lists millions of clones, more than 90% of them singletons. This clone was found a few times. Antigen: not known. The origin of this receptor is a man younger than 35 in good health. The specimen was naive CD4+ T cells sorted from blood. Subset of the sample: CD45RA+ positively selected.

The CDR3 is CASSEGRGGFREQYF. CDR3 DNA sequence: TGTGCCAGCAGTGAAGGGCGGGGTGGCTTTCGCGAGCAGTACTTC. The rearrangement joins TRBV2 to TRBJ2-7; D is perhaps TRBD2 (6 bases). The CDR3 extends over 15 amino acids. The germline CDR1 and CDR2 sequences are SNHLY and FYNNEI. V lost 1 base to trimming and J lost 6 bases, with 16 bases between them.